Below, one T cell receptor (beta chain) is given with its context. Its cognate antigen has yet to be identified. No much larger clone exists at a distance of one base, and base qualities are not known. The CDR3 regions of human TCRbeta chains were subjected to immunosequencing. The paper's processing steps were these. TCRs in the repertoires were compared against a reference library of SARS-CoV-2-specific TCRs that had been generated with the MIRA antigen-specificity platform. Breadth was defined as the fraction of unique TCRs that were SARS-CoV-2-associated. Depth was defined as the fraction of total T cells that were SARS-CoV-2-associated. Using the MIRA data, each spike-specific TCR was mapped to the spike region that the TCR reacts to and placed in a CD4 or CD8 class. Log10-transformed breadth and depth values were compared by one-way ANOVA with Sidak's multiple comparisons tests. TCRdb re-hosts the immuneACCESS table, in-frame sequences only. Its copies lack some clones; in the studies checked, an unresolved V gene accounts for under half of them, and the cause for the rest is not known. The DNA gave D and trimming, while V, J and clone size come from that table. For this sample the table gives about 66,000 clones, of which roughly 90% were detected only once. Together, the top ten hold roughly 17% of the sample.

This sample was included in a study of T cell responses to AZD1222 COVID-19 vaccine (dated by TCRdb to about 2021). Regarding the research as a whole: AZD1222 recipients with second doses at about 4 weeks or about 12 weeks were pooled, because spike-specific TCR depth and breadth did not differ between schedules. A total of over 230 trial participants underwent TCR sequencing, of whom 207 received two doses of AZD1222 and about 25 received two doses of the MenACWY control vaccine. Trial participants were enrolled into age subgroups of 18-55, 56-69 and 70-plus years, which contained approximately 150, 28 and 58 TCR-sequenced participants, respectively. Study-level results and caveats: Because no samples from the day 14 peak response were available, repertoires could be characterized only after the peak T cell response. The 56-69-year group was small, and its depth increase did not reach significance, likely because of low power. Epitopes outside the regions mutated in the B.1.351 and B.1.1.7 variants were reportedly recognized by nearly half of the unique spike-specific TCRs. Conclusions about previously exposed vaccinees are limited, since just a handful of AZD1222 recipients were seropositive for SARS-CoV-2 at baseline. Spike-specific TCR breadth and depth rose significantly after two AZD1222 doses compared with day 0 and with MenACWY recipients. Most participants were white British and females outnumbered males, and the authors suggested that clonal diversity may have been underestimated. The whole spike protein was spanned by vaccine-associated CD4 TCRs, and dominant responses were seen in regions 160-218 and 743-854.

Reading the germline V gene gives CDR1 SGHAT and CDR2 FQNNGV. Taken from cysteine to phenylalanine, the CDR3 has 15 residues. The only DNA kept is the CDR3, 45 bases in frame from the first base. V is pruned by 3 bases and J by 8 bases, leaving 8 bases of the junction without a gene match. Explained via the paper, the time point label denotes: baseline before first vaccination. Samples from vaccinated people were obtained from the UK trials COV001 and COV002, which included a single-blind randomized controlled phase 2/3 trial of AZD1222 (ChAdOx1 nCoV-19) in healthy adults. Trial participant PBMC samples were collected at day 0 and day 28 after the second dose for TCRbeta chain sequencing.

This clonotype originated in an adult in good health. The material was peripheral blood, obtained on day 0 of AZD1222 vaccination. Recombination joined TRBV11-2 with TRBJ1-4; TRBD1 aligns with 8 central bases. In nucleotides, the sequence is TGTGCCAGCAGCTTCAAGACAGGGGAGGGGGAAAAACTGTTTTTT. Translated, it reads CASSFKTGEGEKLFF. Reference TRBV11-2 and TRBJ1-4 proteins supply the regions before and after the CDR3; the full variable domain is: EAGVAQSPRYKIIEKRQSVAFWCNPISGHATLYWYQQILGQGPKLLIQFQNNGVVDDSQLPKDRFSAERLKGVDSTLKIQPAKLEDSAVYLCASSFKTGEGEKLFFGSGTQLSVL.